Listed below are T cell receptor beta chains from one sample, sequenced in a study of T cells after posttransplantation cyclophosphamide. The repertoire was sequenced with immunoSEQ multiplex PCR; TCRdb's copy has only in-frame clones and lacks some. The table records 9,500 to 13,000 clones without singletons, the ten largest covering roughly 28%. Specimen: PBMCs, collected after allogeneic stem cell transplant with posttransplant cyclophosphamide. The source is a female patient aged 40-50 years who received an allogeneic stem cell transplant from a related donor, was CMV-positive, and had no GVHD. Some T cells may have come from the graft donor. Both conserved end residues are part of each CDR3. A D gene is named only where the DNA matches it firmly. Where a row states a size, it is once, few, many or the class of an expanded clone; other rows omit it.

d_call	v_call	clone_size	j_call	cdr3_aa	cdr3_nt
NA	TRBV27	medium-sized	TRBJ2-3	CASSLYGAGADTQYF	TGTGCCAGCAGTTTATACGGCGCGGGTGCAGATACGCAGTATTTT
NA	TRBV6-6	many	TRBJ1-1	CASSYGALKNTEAFF	TGTGCCAGCAGTTACGGGGCGCTGAAGAACACTGAAGCTTTCTTT
TRBD1	TRBV19	many	TRBJ1-1	CASSIRRGRNFPRTEAFF	TGTGCCAGTAGTATTAGAAGGGGGCGAAATTTTCCGCGGACTGAAGCTTTCTTT
NA	TRBV9	few	TRBJ2-7	CASIFKQETAYEQYF	TGTGCCAGTATTTTCAAACAGGAGACGGCATACGAGCAGTACTTC
NA	TRBV5-6	many	TRBJ1-2	CASSLDRLEYYGYTF	TGTGCCAGCAGCTTGGACAGGCTCGAATACTATGGCTACACCTTC
TRBD2	TRBV7-3	medium-sized	TRBJ2-1	CASSPTGGVYNEQFF	TGTGCCAGCAGCCCGACGGGGGGTGTGTACAATGAGCAGTTCTTC
TRBD2	TRBV12-3/TRBV12-4	many	TRBJ2-1	CASTILTSGGNEQFF	TGTGCCAGCACCATCCTGACTAGCGGGGGCAATGAGCAGTTCTTC
NA	TRBV5-4	many	TRBJ2-5	CASSRAGSQETQYF	TGTGCCAGCAGTAGGGCAGGGTCGCAAGAGACCCAGTACTTC
NA	TRBV28	many	TRBJ2-2	CASSSPLGLGGTGELFF	TGTGCCAGCAGTTCGCCCCTTGGACTAGGGGGGACCGGGGAGCTGTTTTTT
NA	TRBV15	many	TRBJ1-6	CATSRDSMTSPLHF	TGTGCCACCAGCAGGGACAGCATGACTTCACCCCTCCACTTT
TRBD1	TRBV12-3/TRBV12-4	many	TRBJ1-5	CASRTRQGQPQHF	TGTGCCAGCAGGACACGACAGGGCCAGCCCCAGCATTTT
NA	TRBV6-5	many	TRBJ1-1	CASSPDPGAGTEAFF	TGTGCCAGCAGTCCCGACCCAGGGGCGGGCACTGAAGCTTTCTTT
TRBD1	TRBV19	many	TRBJ2-7	CASSIVETGLDEQYF	TGTGCCAGTAGTATAGTAGAGACAGGGCTCGATGAGCAGTACTTC
NA	TRBV19	many	TRBJ1-3	CASSRGEIGNTIYF	TGTGCCAGTAGTAGGGGGGAGATTGGAAACACCATATATTTT
NA	TRBV6-2/TRBV6-3	many	TRBJ2-7	CASSYSLRGRAYEQYF	TGTGCCAGCAGTTACTCGCTGAGGGGCAGAGCCTACGAGCAGTACTTC
TRBD1	TRBV19	many	TRBJ1-2	CASSIGIQGVGPRTYGYTF	TGTGCCAGTAGTATAGGTATACAGGGGGTCGGACCAAGGACTTATGGCTACACCTTC
TRBD1	TRBV19	many	TRBJ2-3	CASSMGTGADTQYF	TGTGCCAGTAGTATGGGGACAGGGGCAGATACGCAGTATTTT
TRBD1	TRBV6-1	many	TRBJ1-5	CASRTGTGFEQPQHF	TGTGCCAGCAGGACCGGGACAGGGTTCGAACAGCCCCAGCATTTT
TRBD1	TRBV6-5	many	TRBJ1-2	CASTTPQGARGYTF	TGTGCCAGCACTACTCCTCAGGGGGCGCGTGGCTACACCTTC
NA	TRBV9	NA	TRBJ2-7	CASSRRGRESEQYF	TGTGCCAGCTCCAGGAGAGGCAGGGAAAGCGAGCAGTACTTC
NA	TRBV9	many	TRBJ1-5	CASSASRETNQPQHF	TGTGCCAGCAGCGCCTCGCGGGAAACCAATCAGCCCCAGCATTTT
NA	TRBV28	many	TRBJ1-1	CASNPWGGSNTEAFF	TGTGCCAGCAACCCCTGGGGGGGGTCGAACACTGAAGCTTTCTTT
NA	TRBV29-1	many	TRBJ2-7	CSVEKGSGEQYF	TGCAGCGTTGAAAAAGGGTCTGGCGAGCAGTACTTC
NA	TRBV5-7	many	TRBJ2-1	CASSLKGTLYNEQFF	TGTGCCAGCAGCTTGAAGGGGACACTATACAATGAGCAGTTCTTC
TRBD2	TRBV7-9	many	TRBJ2-3	CASSPLAGALTDTQYF	TGTGCCAGCAGCCCGCTAGCGGGGGCTCTAACAGATACGCAGTATTTT
NA	TRBV9	few	TRBJ2-5	CASSVGNHPSGETQYF	TGTGCCAGCAGCGTAGGTAACCATCCCTCGGGGGAGACCCAGTACTTC
NA	TRBV9	many	TRBJ1-1	CASSVAQAATEAFF	TGTGCCAGCAGCGTAGCACAAGCGGCCACTGAAGCTTTCTTT
NA	TRBV7-9	many	TRBJ2-2	CASSFSVLGLRTGELFF	TGTGCCAGCAGCTTCTCGGTCCTTGGGCTGAGAACCGGGGAGCTGTTTTTT
TRBD2	TRBV4-2	many	TRBJ2-7	CASSQDGLAGGSYEQYF	TGTGCCAGCAGCCAAGATGGACTAGCGGGGGGCTCCTACGAGCAGTACTTC
NA	TRBV12-3/TRBV12-4	many	TRBJ2-1	CASSRTTQGNEQFF	TGTGCCAGCAGTCGGACTACTCAAGGCAATGAGCAGTTCTTC
NA	TRBV5-4	many	TRBJ2-5	CASSLGVRETQYF	TGTGCCAGCAGCTTGGGTGTACGGGAGACCCAGTACTTC
TRBD2	TRBV4-3	many	TRBJ2-3	CASSQDGGASGNSDTQYF	TGCGCCAGCAGCCAAGATGGGGGGGCTAGCGGGAATTCAGATACGCAGTATTTT
TRBD1	TRBV2	many	TRBJ2-3	CAKSYRGVTDTQYF	TGTGCCAAGAGTTACAGGGGGGTGACAGATACGCAGTATTTT
NA	TRBV7-9	many	TRBJ2-3	CASSEAGTLADTQYF	TGTGCCAGCAGCGAAGCTGGGACATTGGCAGATACGCAGTATTTT
TRBD1	TRBV2	many	TRBJ2-2	CASSQDRAVTGELFF	TGTGCCAGCAGTCAGGACAGGGCAGTCACCGGGGAGCTGTTTTTT
TRBD1	TRBV2	few	TRBJ1-1	CASSEGRGLTEAFF	TGTGCCAGCAGTGAAGGCAGGGGGCTCACTGAAGCTTTCTTT
NA	TRBV23-1	few	TRBJ1-1	CASSQSGASSLNTEAFF	TGCGCCAGCAGTCAATCGGGGGCAAGTAGCTTGAACACTGAAGCTTTCTTT
NA	TRBV5-5	many	TRBJ2-7	CASSPQGSYEQYF	TGTGCCAGCAGCCCACAGGGATCCTACGAGCAGTACTTC
NA	TRBV7-9	many	TRBJ2-1	CASSSGSNEQFF	TGTGCCAGCAGCTCCGGGTCCAATGAGCAGTTCTTC
TRBD1	TRBV7-7	many	TRBJ2-5	CASSVTGGFRQETQYF	TGTGCCAGCAGCGTAACAGGGGGCTTCAGACAAGAGACCCAGTACTTC
TRBD1	TRBV14	many	TRBJ2-7	CASSLSGGYEQYF	TGTGCCAGCAGCCTATCAGGGGGCTACGAGCAGTACTTC
TRBD1	TRBV10-3	many	TRBJ2-3	CAISESFRTGVTDTQYF	TGTGCCATCAGTGAGTCGTTTAGGACAGGGGTCACAGATACGCAGTATTTT
NA	TRBV11-2	many	TRBJ2-2	CASSLDYGTGELFF	TGTGCCAGCAGCTTAGATTACGGCACCGGGGAGCTGTTTTTT